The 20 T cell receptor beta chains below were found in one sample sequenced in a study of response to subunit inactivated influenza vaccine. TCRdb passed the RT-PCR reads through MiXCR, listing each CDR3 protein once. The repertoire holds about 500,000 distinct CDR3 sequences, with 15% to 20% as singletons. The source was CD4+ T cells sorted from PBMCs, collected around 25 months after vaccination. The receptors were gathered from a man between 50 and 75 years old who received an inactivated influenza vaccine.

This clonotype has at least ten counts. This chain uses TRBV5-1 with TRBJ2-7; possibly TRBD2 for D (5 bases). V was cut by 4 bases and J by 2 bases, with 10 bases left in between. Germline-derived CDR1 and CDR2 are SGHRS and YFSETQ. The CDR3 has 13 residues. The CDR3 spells CASSPSGAYEQYF. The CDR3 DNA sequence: TGCGCCAGCAGCCCATCCGGGGCCTACGAGCAGTACTTC.

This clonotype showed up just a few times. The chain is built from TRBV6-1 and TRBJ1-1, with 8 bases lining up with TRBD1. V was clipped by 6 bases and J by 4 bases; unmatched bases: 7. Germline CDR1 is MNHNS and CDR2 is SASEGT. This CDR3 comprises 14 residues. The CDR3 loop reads CASSFRGRGTEAFF. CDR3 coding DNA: TGTGCCAGCAGCTTCAGGGGGCGAGGCACTGAAGCTTTCTTT.

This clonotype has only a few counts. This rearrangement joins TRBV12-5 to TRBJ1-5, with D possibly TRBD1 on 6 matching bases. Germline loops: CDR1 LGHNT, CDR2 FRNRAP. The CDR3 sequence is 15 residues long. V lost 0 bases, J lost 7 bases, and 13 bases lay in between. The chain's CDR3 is CASGLVPGGSQPQHF. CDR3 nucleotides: TGTGCTAGTGGTTTGGTACCTGGGGGCAGCCAGCCCCAGCATTTT.

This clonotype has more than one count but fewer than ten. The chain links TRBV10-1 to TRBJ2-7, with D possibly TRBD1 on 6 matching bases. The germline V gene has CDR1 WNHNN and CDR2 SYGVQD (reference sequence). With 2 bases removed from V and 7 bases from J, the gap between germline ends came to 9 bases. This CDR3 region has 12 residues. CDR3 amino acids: CASSEPGQEQYF. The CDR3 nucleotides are TGCGCCAGCAGTGAGCCAGGACAGGAGCAGTACTTC.

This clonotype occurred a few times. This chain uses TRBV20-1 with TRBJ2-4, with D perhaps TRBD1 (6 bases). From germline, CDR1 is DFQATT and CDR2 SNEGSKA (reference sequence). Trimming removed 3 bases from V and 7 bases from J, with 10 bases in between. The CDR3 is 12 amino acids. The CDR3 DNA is TGCAGTGCTAGTGGGACATCCAACATTCAGTACTTC. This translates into CSASGTSNIQYF.

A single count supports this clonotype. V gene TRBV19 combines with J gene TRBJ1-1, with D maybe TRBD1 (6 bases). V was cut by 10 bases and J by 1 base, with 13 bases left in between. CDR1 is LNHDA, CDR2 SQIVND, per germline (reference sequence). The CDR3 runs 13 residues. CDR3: CATRGFGNTEAFF. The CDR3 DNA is TGTGCCACCAGGGGTTTTGGGAACACTGAAGCTTTCTTT.

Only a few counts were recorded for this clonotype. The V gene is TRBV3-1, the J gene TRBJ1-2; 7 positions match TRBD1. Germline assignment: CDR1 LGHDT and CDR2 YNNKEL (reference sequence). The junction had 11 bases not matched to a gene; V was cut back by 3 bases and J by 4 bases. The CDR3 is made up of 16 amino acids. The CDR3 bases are TGTGCCAGCAGCCAGACCCGGGACAGACCCTTCTATGGCTACACCTTC. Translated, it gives CASSQTRDRPFYGYTF.

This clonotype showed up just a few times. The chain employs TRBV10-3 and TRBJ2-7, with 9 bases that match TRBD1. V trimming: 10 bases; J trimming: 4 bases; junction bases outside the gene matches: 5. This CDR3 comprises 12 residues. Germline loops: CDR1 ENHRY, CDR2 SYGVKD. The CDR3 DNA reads TGTGCCAACTCGGGACAGGGTTACGAGCAGTACTTC. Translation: CANSGQGYEQYF.

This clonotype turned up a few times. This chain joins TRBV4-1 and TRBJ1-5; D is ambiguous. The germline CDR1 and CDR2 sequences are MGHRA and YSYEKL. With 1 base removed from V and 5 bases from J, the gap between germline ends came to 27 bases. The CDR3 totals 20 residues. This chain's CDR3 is CASSQAGGPAVSPSYQPQHF. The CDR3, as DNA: TGCGCCAGCAGCCAAGCTGGCGGCCCTGCGGTTAGTCCCTCTTATCAGCCCCAGCATTTT.

CDR3 sequence (DNA): TGTGCCAGCAGCCCACCCGGGGGCAGGGCCTCCTACGAGCAGTACTTC. Protein sequence: CASSPPGGRASYEQYF. The rearrangement links TRBV4-2 to TRBJ2-7; D is tentatively TRBD1 or TRBD2 (6 bases each). Germline V gene lookup returns CDR1 LGHNA and CDR2 YNFKEQ. CDR3 size: 16 residues. Between the trimmed V and J ends, which lost 4 bases and 0 bases, there was a span of 16 bases.

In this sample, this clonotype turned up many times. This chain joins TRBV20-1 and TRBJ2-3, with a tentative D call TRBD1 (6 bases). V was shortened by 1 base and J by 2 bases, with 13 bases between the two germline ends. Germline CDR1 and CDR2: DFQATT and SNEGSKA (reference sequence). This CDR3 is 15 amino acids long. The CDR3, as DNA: TGCAGTGCTAGAGGCCACGGGACAAACACAGATACGCAGTATTTT. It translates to CSARGHGTNTDTQYF.

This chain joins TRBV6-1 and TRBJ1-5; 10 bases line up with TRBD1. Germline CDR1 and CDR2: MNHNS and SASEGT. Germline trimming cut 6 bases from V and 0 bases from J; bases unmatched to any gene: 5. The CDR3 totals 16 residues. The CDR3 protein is CASRWDRGHSNQPQHF. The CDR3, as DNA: TGTGCCAGCAGATGGGACAGGGGACATAGCAATCAGCCCCAGCATTTT.

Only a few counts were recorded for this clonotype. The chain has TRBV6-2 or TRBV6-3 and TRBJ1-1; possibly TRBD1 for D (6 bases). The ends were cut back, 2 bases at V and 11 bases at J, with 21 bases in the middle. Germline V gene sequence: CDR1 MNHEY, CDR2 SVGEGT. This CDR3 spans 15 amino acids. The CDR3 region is CASSYTLRGGGAAFF. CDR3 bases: TGTGCCAGCAGTTACACCCTGAGGGGGGGTGGCGCGGCTTTCTTT.

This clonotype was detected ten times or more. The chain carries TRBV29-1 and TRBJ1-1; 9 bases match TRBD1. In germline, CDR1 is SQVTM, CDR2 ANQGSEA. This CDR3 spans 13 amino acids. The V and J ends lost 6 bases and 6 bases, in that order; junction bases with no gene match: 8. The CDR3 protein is CSVYGQGRPEAFF. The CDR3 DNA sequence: TGCAGCGTCTACGGACAGGGGAGGCCTGAAGCTTTCTTT.

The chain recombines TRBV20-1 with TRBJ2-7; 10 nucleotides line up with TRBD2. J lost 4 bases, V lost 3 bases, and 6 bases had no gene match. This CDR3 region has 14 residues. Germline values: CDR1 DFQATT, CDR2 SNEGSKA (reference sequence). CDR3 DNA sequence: TGCAGTGCTAGCCCCCGGACTAGCGGTTACGAGCAGTACTTC. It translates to CSASPRTSGYEQYF.

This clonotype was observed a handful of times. CDR3 nucleotide sequence: TGTGCCAGCAGGAAAGTTCCCACCGGGGAGCTGTTTTTT. As protein: CASRKVPTGELFF. The V call is TRBV12-3 or TRBV12-4, the J call TRBJ2-2; D remains unclear. The CDR3 length is 13 residues. Trimming took 6 bases from V and 4 from J, leaving 9 bases between them.

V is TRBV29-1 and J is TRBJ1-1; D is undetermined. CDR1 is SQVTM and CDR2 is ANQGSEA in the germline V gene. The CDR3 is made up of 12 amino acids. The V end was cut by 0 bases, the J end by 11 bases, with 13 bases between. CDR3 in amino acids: CSVEDLGGRAFF. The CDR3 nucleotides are TGCAGCGTTGAAGATTTGGGAGGGCGGGCTTTCTTT.

The CDR3 DNA reads as TGTGCCATCAGTGATAACAGCAATCAGCCCCAGCATTTT. Translated: CAISDNSNQPQHF. V is TRBV10-3 and J is TRBJ1-5; D gene uncertain. The CDR3 extends over 13 amino acids. The V end lost 3 bases, the J end lost 1 base, and 4 bases lay between the germline ends. Germline-derived CDR1 and CDR2 are ENHRY and SYGVKD.

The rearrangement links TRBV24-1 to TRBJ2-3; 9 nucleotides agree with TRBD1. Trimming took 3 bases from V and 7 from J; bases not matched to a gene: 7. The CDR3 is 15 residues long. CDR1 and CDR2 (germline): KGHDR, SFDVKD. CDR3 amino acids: CATSDGGQGLNTQYF. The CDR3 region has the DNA TGTGCCACCAGTGATGGAGGACAGGGGCTGAATACGCAGTATTTT.

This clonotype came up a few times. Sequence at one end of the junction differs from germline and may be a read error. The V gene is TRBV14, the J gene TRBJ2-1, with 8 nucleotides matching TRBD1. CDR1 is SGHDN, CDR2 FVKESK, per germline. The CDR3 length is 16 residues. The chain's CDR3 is CAGSPIQGAAYNEQFF. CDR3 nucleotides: TGTGCCGGCAGCCCAATCCAGGGGGCTGCCTACAATGAGCAGTTCTTC. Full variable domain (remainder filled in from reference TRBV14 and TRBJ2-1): EAGVTQFPSHSVIEKGQTVTLRCDPISGHDNLYWYRRVMGKEIKFLLHFVKESKQDESGMPNNRFLAERTGGTYSTLKVQPAELEDSGVYFCAGSPIQGAAYNEQFFGPGTRLTVL.